Presented here are 9 T cell receptor beta chains from one specimen sequenced in a study of technical replicates of blood from several donors. Clones were sequenced by immunoSEQ multiplex PCR, and TCRdb holds only the in-frame ones, with some missing. The table has 95,000 to 100,000 clones, around 95% seen once. Sequencing was carried out using T cells isolated from PBMCs. Source of these receptors: a human donor in good health.

J is TRBJ1-5 and V is TRBV6-5; TRBD1 might be the D (6 bases). The germline V and J ends were trimmed by 4 bases and 5 bases, with 12 bases remaining between them. The germline CDR1 and CDR2 sequences are MNHEY and SVGAGI. The CDR3 has 14 residues. The CDR3 DNA follows: TGTGCCAGCAGTTCACAGGGCTGGGATCAGCCCCAGCATTTT. This sequence encodes CASSSQGWDQPQHF.

This rearrangement joins TRBV7-3 to TRBJ2-2; D remains ambiguous. Trimming took 0 bases from V and 1 from J, leaving 6 bases between them. The CDR3 spans 15 residues. Germline CDR1 and CDR2: SGHTA and FQGTGA. The CDR3 sequence: CASSLTSLNTGELFF. In DNA, the CDR3 is TGTGCCAGCAGCTTAACTAGCCTGAACACCGGGGAGCTGTTTTTT.

This chain uses TRBV21-1 with TRBJ2-3; the table assigns TRBD2, which was not confirmed against the DNA. TRBV21-1 is shown as a pseudogene. The CDR3 is 18 residues long. The CDR3 DNA is TGTGCCAGCAGCAAAGGTCCCCTCGCGGACTTCACCACAGATACGCAGTATTTT. This codes for CASSKGPLADFTTDTQYF.

Here the CDR3 DNA reads TGTGCCAGCAACTATATCGGGGGGGCCTATGGCTACACCTTC. It encodes CASNYIGGAYGYTF. V is TRBV7-9 and J is TRBJ1-2; the D gene is possibly TRBD1 (6 bases). This CDR3 region has 14 residues. CDR1 and CDR2 from the germline V gene are SEHNR and FQNEAQ (reference sequence). With 7 bases removed from V and 4 bases from J, the gap between germline ends came to 16 bases. The whole variable domain, filled in from reference TRBV7-9 and TRBJ1-2, reads DTGVSQNPRHKITKRGQNVTFRCDPISEHNRLYWYRQTLGQGPEFLTYFQNEAQLEKSRLLSDRFSAERPKGSFSTLEIQRTEQGDSAMYLCASNYIGGAYGYTFGSGTRLTVV.

The chain couples TRBV28 to TRBJ2-1, with D tentatively TRBD1 (6 bases). This CDR3 has 15 amino acids. Per the germline V gene, CDR1 is MDHEN and CDR2 is SYDVKM. With 4 bases removed from V and 10 bases from J, the gap between germline ends came to 20 bases. Here the CDR3 DNA reads TGTGCCAGCAGTTCATACAGTAACAGGGTATACGAGCAGTTCTTC. Translating it yields CASSSYSNRVYEQFF.

This rearrangement joins TRBV7-8 to TRBJ2-5; tentative D call: TRBD1 (5 bases). CDR3 size: 15 residues. V was clipped by 3 bases and J by 0 bases, with 11 bases between them. The germline V gene encodes CDR1 SGHVS and CDR2 FQNEAQ. The CDR3 DNA reads as TGTGCCAGCAGCTTTCGACAGTTGAACCAAGAGACCCAGTACTTC. Protein product: CASSFRQLNQETQYF.

The J gene is TRBJ2-1, the V gene TRBV7-3; 15 bases line up with TRBD2. Trimming took 5 bases from V and 3 from J; bases not matched to a gene: 5. This CDR3 comprises 17 residues. Germline V CDR1 and CDR2: SGHTA, FQGTGA. This CDR3 is CASSPGLAGGLYNEQFF. The CDR3 DNA follows: TGTGCCAGCAGCCCCGGACTAGCGGGGGGGCTCTACAATGAGCAGTTCTTC. The complete variable domain, with remaining parts taken from reference TRBV7-3 and TRBJ2-1, reads GAGVSQTPSNKVTEKGKYVELRCDPISGHTALYWYRQSLGQGPEFLIYFQGTGAADDSGLPNDRFFAVRPEGSVSTLKIQRTERGDSAVYLCASSPGLAGGLYNEQFFGPGTRLTVL.

The chain recombines TRBV19 with TRBJ2-7; tentative D call: TRBD1 (5 bases). The CDR3 totals 12 residues. Trimming stripped 1 base from V and 5 bases from J, with 6 bases between. CDR1 and CDR2 (germline): LNHDA, SQIVND (reference sequence). CDR3 nucleotides: TGTGCCAGTAGTATAGCCAGGGACGAGCAGTACTTC. It yields the protein CASSIARDEQYF.

V gene TRBV30 combines with J gene TRBJ2-1; D uncertain. CDR1 and CDR2 (germline): GTSNPN, SVGIG (reference sequence). Trimming stripped 5 bases from V and 4 bases from J, with 15 bases between. The CDR3 extends over 14 amino acids. In nucleotides, the CDR3 is TGTGCCTGGTTAAGCCCCTCCGATTACAATGAGCAGTTCTTC. It yields the protein CAWLSPSDYNEQFF.